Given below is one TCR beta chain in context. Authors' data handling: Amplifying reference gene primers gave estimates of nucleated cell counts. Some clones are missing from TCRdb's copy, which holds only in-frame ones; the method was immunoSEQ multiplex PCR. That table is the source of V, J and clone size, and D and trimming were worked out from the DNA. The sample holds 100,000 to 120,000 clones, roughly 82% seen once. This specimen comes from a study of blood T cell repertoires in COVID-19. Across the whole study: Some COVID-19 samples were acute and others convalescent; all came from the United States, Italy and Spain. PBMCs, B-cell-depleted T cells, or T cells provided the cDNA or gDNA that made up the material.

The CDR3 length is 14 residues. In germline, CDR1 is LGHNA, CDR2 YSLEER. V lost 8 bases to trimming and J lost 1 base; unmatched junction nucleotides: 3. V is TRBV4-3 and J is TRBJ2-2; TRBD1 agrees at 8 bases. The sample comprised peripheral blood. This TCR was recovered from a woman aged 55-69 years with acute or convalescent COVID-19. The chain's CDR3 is CASSGTGNTGELFF. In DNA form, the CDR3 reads TGCGCCAGCTCTGGGACAGGGAACACCGGGGAGCTGTTTTTT.